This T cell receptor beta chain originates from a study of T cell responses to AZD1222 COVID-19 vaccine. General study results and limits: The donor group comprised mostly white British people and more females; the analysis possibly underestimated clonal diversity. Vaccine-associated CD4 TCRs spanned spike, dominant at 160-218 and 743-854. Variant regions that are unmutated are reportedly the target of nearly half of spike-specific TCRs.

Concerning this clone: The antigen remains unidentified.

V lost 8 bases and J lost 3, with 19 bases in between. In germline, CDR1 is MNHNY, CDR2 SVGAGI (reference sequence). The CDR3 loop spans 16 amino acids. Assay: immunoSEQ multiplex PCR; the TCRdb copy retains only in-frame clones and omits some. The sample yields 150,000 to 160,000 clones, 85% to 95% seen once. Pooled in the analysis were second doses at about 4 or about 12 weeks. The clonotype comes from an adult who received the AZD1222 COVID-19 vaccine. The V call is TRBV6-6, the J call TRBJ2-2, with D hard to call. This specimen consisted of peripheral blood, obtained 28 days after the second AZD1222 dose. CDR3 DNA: TGTGCCAGCGGATCTTTTTCTTGGGGTCACACCGGGGAGCTGTTTTTT. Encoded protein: CASGSFSWGHTGELFF.